This paragraph covers one TCR beta chain sequence. What it binds is not known. The V end was cut by 4 bases, the J end by 2 bases, with 12 bases between. CDR3 size: 14 residues. CDR1 SGDLS and CDR2 YYNGEE come from the germline V gene. Assay: immunoSEQ multiplex PCR; the TCRdb copy retains only in-frame clones and omits some. The sample lists about half a million clones, 81% occurring once. This sample was included in a study of shared clonotypes between healthy human individuals. All donors qualified as healthy HIV-negative adults and had experienced no recent acute infections or vaccinations. Adults of Caucasian background living in Nashville, Tennessee made up all donors. Study conclusions and caveats: Clonotype sharing among donors was thought likely to change with sequencing depth.

J is TRBJ2-5 and V is TRBV9, with a tentative D call TRBD1 (6 bases). This receptor was obtained from a woman between 40 and 55 years old in good health. Some clones in this sample may be carry-over from other donors' samples. The sequenced sample was PBMCs. CDR3 nucleotides: TGTGCCAGCAGCCAAACAGGGCTGCAAGAGACCCAGTACTTC. This translates into CASSQTGLQETQYF.